A single sample is the source of the 11 T cell receptor beta chains below, sequenced in a study of cytomegalovirus exposure and HLA in healthy donors. The assay was immunoSEQ multiplex PCR, and TCRdb's table has in-frame clones only and misses some. The profile covers 110,000 to 150,000 clones, with about 94% appearing a single time and less than 2% taken by the ten largest. Sequencing was performed on PBMCs. The receptor source for this set is a man between 18 and 35 years old in good health and CMV-seropositive.

This clone appeared a single time. This rearrangement joins TRBV5-1 to TRBJ2-1; D perhaps matches TRBD2 (6 bases). Trimming stripped 0 bases from V and 0 bases from J, with 7 bases between. Germline CDR1 and CDR2: SGHRS and YFSETQ. The CDR3 length is 15 residues. The CDR3 protein is CASSLDSGSYNEQFF. For the CDR3, the DNA is TGCGCCAGCAGCTTGGATAGCGGCTCCTACAATGAGCAGTTCTTC.

V gene TRBV5-4 combines with J gene TRBJ2-2; 11 bases fit TRBD2. After removal of 3 bases from V and 3 bases from J, the junction contained 10 bases not matched to a gene. The CDR3 loop spans 18 amino acids. Looked up from germline, CDR1 is SGHNT and CDR2 is YYREEE (reference sequence). The CDR3 here is CASSSSLAGGFDTGELFF. The CDR3 bases are TGTGCCAGCAGCTCGTCGCTAGCGGGAGGCTTTGACACCGGGGAGCTGTTTTTT.

The rearrangement uses TRBV6-1 and TRBJ2-3; possibly TRBD1 for D (6 bases). Germline CDR1 reads MNHNS; CDR2 reads SASEGT. The CDR3 is made up of 14 amino acids. Trimming left V 6 bases short and J 4 bases short, with 14 bases between. CDR3 nucleotide sequence: TGTGCCAGCAGCGCTTCAGGGGATTCAGATACGCAGTATTTT. Protein: CASSASGDSDTQYF.

The chain employs TRBV5-1 and TRBJ2-5; TRBD1 matches at 9 bases. Germline-derived CDR1 and CDR2 are SGHRS and YFSETQ. The CDR3 loop spans 15 amino acids. Trimming took 5 bases from V and 5 from J; bases not matched to a gene: 10. CDR3 sequence (DNA): TGCGCCAGCAGGCTGGGACAGGGAAATTGGGAGACCCAGTACTTC. Its translation: CASRLGQGNWETQYF.

The gene calls are TRBV19 and TRBJ2-1; a possible D gene is TRBD1 (6 bases). Trimming removed 5 bases from V and 5 bases from J, with 16 bases in between. From germline, CDR1 is LNHDA and CDR2 SQIVND (reference sequence). This CDR3 has 15 amino acids. CDR3 DNA: TGTGCCAGTAGTCTCCCCGGGACACCCAACAATGAGCAGTTCTTC. Residues: CASSLPGTPNNEQFF.

This clone was seen just once. The gene calls are TRBV28 and TRBJ2-2; the match to TRBD1 covers 9 bases. The CDR3 consists of 15 residues. J gave up 4 bases and V 11 bases, and 11 bases lay outside the gene matches. The germline V gene encodes CDR1 MDHEN and CDR2 SYDVKM. CDR3 region: CAAEETGGITGELFF. The CDR3 nucleotides read TGTGCCGCGGAGGAGACAGGGGGGATCACCGGGGAGCTGTTTTTT.

The chain links TRBV7-7 to TRBJ2-5; a possible D gene is TRBD1 (6 bases). This CDR3 is 14 amino acids long. Trimming pared 5 bases from V and 1 base from J, leaving 11 bases between. CDR1 is SSHAT and CDR2 is FNYEAQ in the germline V gene (reference sequence). The chain's CDR3 is CASSEQGTQETQYF. The CDR3 bases are TGTGCCAGCAGCGAACAGGGCACCCAAGAGACCCAGTACTTC. Together with reference TRBV7-7 and TRBJ2-5, the CDR3 gives the full variable domain: GAGVSQSPRYKVTKRGQDVTLRCDPISSHATLYWYQQALGQGPEFLTYFNYEAQPDKSGLPSDRFSAERPEGSISTLTIQRTEQRDSAMYRCASSEQGTQETQYFGPGTRLLVL.

V gene TRBV15 combines with J gene TRBJ2-5; D unclear. V was shortened by 1 base and J by 1 base, with 13 bases between the two germline ends. Germline V gene data show CDR1 as LNHNV and CDR2 as YYDKDF (reference sequence). The CDR3 is 16 residues long. The CDR3 reads CATSRAGEELQETQYF. The CDR3 DNA sequence: TGTGCCACCAGCAGAGCCGGTGAAGAGCTCCAAGAGACCCAGTACTTC.

The chain uses TRBV4-1 and TRBJ1-2; D uncertain. Trimming pared 3 bases from V and 6 bases from J, leaving 14 bases between. The CDR3 is made up of 14 amino acids. Germline loops: CDR1 MGHRA, CDR2 YSYEKL. CDR3 sequence reads: CASSHPGLLDGYTF. CDR3 DNA: TGCGCCAGCAGCCATCCTGGACTTCTCGATGGCTACACCTTC.

This rearrangement joins TRBV5-1 to TRBJ2-1, with 8 bases fitting TRBD1. In germline, CDR1 is SGHRS, CDR2 YFSETQ. CDR3 length: 15 residues. The V segment lost 0 bases and the J segment 9 bases; nucleotides outside the gene matches: 8. For the CDR3, the DNA is TGCGCCAGCAGCTTGGAAGGACAGGGAAGTGGTGAGCAGTTCTTC. Encoded protein: CASSLEGQGSGEQFF.

The V and J genes are TRBV28 and TRBJ1-1; tentatively, D is TRBD1 (6 bases). The CDR3 runs to 15 residues. V lost 2 bases and J 5 bases, leaving 15 bases between the germline ends. From germline, CDR1 is MDHEN and CDR2 SYDVKM. DNA for the CDR3: TGTGCCAGCAGTTTAGGGCAGGGGAAGAAGACTGAAGCTTTCTTT. The encoded protein is CASSLGQGKKTEAFF.